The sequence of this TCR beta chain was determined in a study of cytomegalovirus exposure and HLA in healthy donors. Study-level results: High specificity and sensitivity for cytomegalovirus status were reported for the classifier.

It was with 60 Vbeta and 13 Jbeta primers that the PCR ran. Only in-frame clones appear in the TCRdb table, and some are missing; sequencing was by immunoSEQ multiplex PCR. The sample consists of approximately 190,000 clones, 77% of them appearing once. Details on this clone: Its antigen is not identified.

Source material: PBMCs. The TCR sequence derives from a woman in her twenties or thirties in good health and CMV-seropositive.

The CDR3 loop reads CASSLRGAASGSRGEQYF. In nucleotides, the CDR3 is TGCGCCAGCAGCTTGAGGGGCGCGGCATCGGGCTCGAGAGGCGAGCAGTACTTC. This sequence joins TRBV5-1 and TRBJ2-7; D perhaps matches TRBD1 (5 bases). The germline CDR1 and CDR2 sequences are SGHRS and YFSETQ. V dropped 1 base and J dropped 6 bases, with 26 bases sitting between them. The CDR3 is 18 residues long.